This T cell receptor (beta chain) was captured in a study of T cell responses to AZD1222 COVID-19 vaccine. Findings of the study overall: CD4 TCRs linked to vaccination spanned spike, dominating at 160-218 and 743-854.

Per germline, CDR1 LNHDA and CDR2 SQIVND (reference sequence). V shed 4 bases, J shed 2 bases, and the junction held 5 bases outside the gene matches. There are 15 residues in the CDR3. The method was immunoSEQ multiplex PCR; TCRdb's version includes in-frame clones alone and lacks a portion of them. The sample records around 80,000 clones, roughly 88% being singletons. Worth noting for this clone: Its antigen remains unidentified.

The sample in question was peripheral blood, obtained 28 days after the second AZD1222 dose. The rearrangement uses TRBV19 and TRBJ2-3; 8 bases are a match to TRBD1. This TCR came from an adult who received the AZD1222 COVID-19 vaccine. CDR3 in DNA: TGTGCCAGTAGTAGACAGGGGTGGGTCACAGATACGCAGTATTTT. Its translation: CASSRQGWVTDTQYF. The full variable domain, in which reference TRBV19 and TRBJ2-3 provide the parts outside the CDR3, is DGGITQSPKYLFRKEGQNVTLSCEQNLNHDAMYWYRQDPGQGLRLIYYSQIVNDFQKGDIAEGYSVSREKKESFPLTVTSAQKNPTAFYLCASSRQGWVTDTQYFGPGTRLTVL.